This T cell receptor beta chain was captured by sequencing in a study of OX40 agonist ivuxolimab in advanced cancers. The CDR3 extends over 14 amino acids. From germline, CDR1 is MGHRA and CDR2 YSYEKL. Deletions cut 3 bases from V and 2 bases from J, with 11 bases between. Sequencing was performed with immunoSEQ multiplex PCR; in TCRdb, only in-frame clones are kept and a portion is missing. The sample contains around 26,000 clones, approximately 82% of which appear only once. The receptor's source is an adult with an advanced solid tumor such as melanoma, head and neck, liver or kidney cancer. The chain employs TRBV4-1 and TRBJ2-7; no definite D call. Specimen: CD4+ or CD8+ T cells sorted from blood, collected in a trial of the OX40 agonist ivuxolimab. CDR3 sequence: CASSHRSPTYEQYF. The CDR3 DNA reads TGCGCCAGCAGCCATAGATCTCCTACCTACGAGCAGTACTTC.